This entry lists 19 T cell receptor beta chains sequenced from one sample in a study of human T cells and chemical hapten exposure. TCRdb re-called the RACE reads through MiXCR, storing one row per CDR3 protein. Of approximately 74,000 distinct CDR3 sequences listed, approximately 29% are singletons. Stated time point: patch test 1, 2 weeks after DPC sensitization. Documented treatment: therapeutic diphenylcyclopropenone sensitization with weekly scalp DPC. The material was whole blood, obtained in connection with sensitization to the hapten diphenylcyclopropenone (DPC). These receptors were obtained from a man aged 35 to 55 with alopecia areata. Some clones in this sample may be carry-over from other donors' samples.

This chain uses TRBV9 with TRBJ1-1; no clear D. Trimming took 5 bases from V and 4 from J, leaving 15 bases between them. Germline values: CDR1 SGDLS, CDR2 YYNGEE. This CDR3 has 14 amino acids. The CDR3 nucleotides read TGTGCCAGCAGTCTGTTGGGGTCGGGCACTGAAGCTTTCTTT. It yields the protein CASSLLGSGTEAFF.

This clonotype came up a few times. J is TRBJ2-2 and V is TRBV5-4; D may be TRBD1 or TRBD2 (5 bases each). The germline V gene encodes CDR1 SGHNT and CDR2 YYREEE (reference sequence). V dropped 1 base and J dropped 5 bases, with 9 bases sitting between them. CDR3 length equals 14 residues. The CDR3 protein is CASSLNWGTGELFF. The DNA of the CDR3 is TGTGCCAGCAGCTTGAATTGGGGGACCGGGGAGCTGTTTTTT.

The chain employs TRBV5-5 and TRBJ2-1, with D perhaps matching TRBD2 (5 bases). From germline, CDR1 is SGHKS and CDR2 YYEKEE (reference sequence). V lost 8 bases, J lost 10 bases, and 16 bases lay in between. The CDR3 runs to 12 residues. CDR3 amino acids: CASFGGLLEQFF. In nucleotides, the CDR3 is TGTGCCAGTTTTGGAGGTTTGCTAGAGCAGTTCTTC.

The sample holds a few counts of this clonotype. CDR3 in DNA: TGTGCCAGCAGCCAAGCGAACTATGGCTACACCTTC. It specifies CASSQANYGYTF. This chain links TRBV3-1 with TRBJ1-2; the D is unclear. V lost 1 base and J lost 2, with 2 bases in between. Germline V gives CDR1 LGHDT, CDR2 YNNKEL (reference sequence). This CDR3 is 12 amino acids long.

The J gene is TRBJ1-3, the V gene TRBV18, with D hard to call. CDR1 and CDR2 (germline): KGHSH, LQKENI. Trimming shortened V by 2 bases and J by 0 bases, and 8 bases separated the two germline ends. The CDR3 runs 15 residues. CDR3 in DNA: TGTGCCAGCTCACCATTTGAGGGCTCTGGAAACACCATATATTTT. Its translation: CASSPFEGSGNTIYF.

This clonotype was seen a handful of times. This chain connects TRBV12-3 or TRBV12-4 to TRBJ1-5, with D tentatively TRBD1 (5 bases). The V end was cut by 7 bases, the J end by 6 bases, with 13 bases between. The CDR3 has 13 amino acids. CDR3 in DNA: TGTGCCAGCACCGAGGGAGGGGTTCAGCCCCAGCATTTT. This codes for CASTEGGVQPQHF.

The chain has TRBV5-6 and TRBJ1-2; D may be TRBD1 (6 bases). This CDR3 is built from 16 residues. V dropped 0 bases and J dropped 0 bases, with 12 bases sitting between them. The germline gives CDR1 SGHDT, CDR2 YYEEEE. The CDR3, as DNA: TGTGCCAGCAGCTTGGCCAACAGGGCATCTAACTATGGCTACACCTTC. Translated: CASSLANRASNYGYTF. Complete variable domain (other parts from reference TRBV5-6 and TRBJ1-2): DAGVTQSPTHLIKTRGQQVTLRCSPKSGHDTVSWYQQALGQGPQFIFQYYEEEERQRGNFPDRFSGHQFPNYSSELNVNALLLGDSALYLCASSLANRASNYGYTFGSGTRLTVV.

This chain joins TRBV9 and TRBJ2-1; 7 nucleotides align to TRBD1. Germline CDR1 reads SGDLS; CDR2 reads YYNGEE. The trim removed 2 bases at V and 4 bases at J, leaving 6 bases unmatched. The CDR3 spans 15 residues. The CDR3 region is CASSVRTGSYNEQFF. CDR3 bases: TGTGCCAGCAGCGTTCGGACAGGTTCGTACAATGAGCAGTTCTTC.

V is TRBV12-3 or TRBV12-4 and J is TRBJ1-5; no definite D call. CDR3 length: 13 residues. Trimming removed 2 bases at V and 9 bases at J, with 11 bases between. The CDR3 sequence is CASSLQRQAPQHF. The CDR3 DNA reads TGTGCCAGCAGTTTACAGAGGCAGGCGCCCCAGCATTTT.

This clonotype is medium-sized (0.01 to 0.1%). J is TRBJ2-1 and V is TRBV11-1, with D perhaps TRBD2 (6 bases). Germline lookup yields CDR1 SGHAT and CDR2 FQDESV (reference sequence). Trimming removed 4 bases at V and 4 bases at J, with 14 bases between. The CDR3 has 15 residues. In DNA, the CDR3 is TGTGCCAGCAGCTCCAATGACGGGGGTTACAATGAGCAGTTCTTC. Translating it yields CASSSNDGGYNEQFF.

This clonotype was found a few times. The V gene is TRBV6-2 or TRBV6-3, the J gene TRBJ2-7; 7 bases agree with TRBD1. The germline gives CDR1 MNHEY, CDR2 SVGEGT. The CDR3 is 15 residues long. Losses at the gene ends were 6 bases for V and 1 base for J; bases not matched to a gene: 9. The CDR3 sequence is CASSSNRGWSYEQYF. CDR3 sequence (DNA): TGTGCCAGCAGCTCGAACAGGGGCTGGTCCTACGAGCAGTACTTC.

CDR3 nucleotide sequence: TGTGCCAGCAGCCCCGAGGGGGTGAAGACCCAGTACTTC. Translation: CASSPEGVKTQYF. This chain links TRBV7-9 with TRBJ2-5; D is perhaps TRBD1 (6 bases). CDR1 and CDR2 (germline): SEHNR, FQNEAQ (reference sequence). This CDR3 contains 13 residues. V lost 5 bases, J lost 6 bases, and 13 bases lay in between. The whole variable domain, filled in from reference TRBV7-9 and TRBJ2-5, reads DTGVSQNPRHKITKRGQNVTFRCDPISEHNRLYWYRQTLGQGPEFLTYFQNEAQLEKSRLLSDRFSAERPKGSFSTLEIQRTEQGDSAMYLCASSPEGVKTQYFGPGTRLLVL.

The chain is built from TRBV7-2 and TRBJ2-1; D ambiguous. Trimming shortened V by 1 base and J by 4 bases, and 5 bases separated the two germline ends. The CDR3 extends over 13 amino acids. The germline CDR1 and CDR2 sequences are SGHTA and FQGNSA. CDR3 bases: TGTGCCAGCAGCTTAGACACTTACAATGAGCAGTTCTTC. Protein product: CASSLDTYNEQFF. Filled out from reference TRBV7-2 and TRBJ2-1, the complete variable domain reads GAGVSQSPSNKVTEKGKDVELRCDPISGHTALYWYRQSLGQGLEFLIYFQGNSAPDKSGLPSDRFSAERTGGSVSTLTIQRTQQEDSAVYLCASSLDTYNEQFFGPGTRLTVL.

This chain connects TRBV5-5 to TRBJ1-5; D possibly corresponds to TRBD1 (5 bases). CDR3 length: 16 residues. Looked up from germline, CDR1 is SGHKS and CDR2 is YYEKEE (reference sequence). Trimming left V 0 bases short and J 0 bases short, with 10 bases between. CDR3: CASSLAGQSSNQPQHF. DNA for the CDR3: TGTGCCAGCAGCTTGGCAGGGCAGTCTAGCAATCAGCCCCAGCATTTT. The full variable domain, with the rest looked up from reference TRBV5-5 and TRBJ1-5, is DAGVTQSPTHLIKTRGQQVTLRCSPISGHKSVSWYQQVLGQGPQFIFQYYEKEERGRGNFPDRFSARQFPNYSSELNVNALLLGDSALYLCASSLAGQSSNQPQHFGDGTRLSIL.

The chain is built from TRBV6-6 and TRBJ1-1; D possibly corresponds to TRBD1 (6 bases). Germline V gene lookup returns CDR1 MNHNY and CDR2 SVGAGI (reference sequence). The CDR3 sequence is 17 residues long. V was cut by 2 bases and J by 1 base, with 17 bases left in between. DNA for the CDR3: TGTGCCAGCAGTTACGGGGGCGCGGGACCCCGGAACACTGAAGCTTTCTTT. Residues: CASSYGGAGPRNTEAFF.

There are a few counts of this clonotype. The CDR3 protein is CASSSIMTGANVLTF. The CDR3, as DNA: TGTGCCAGCAGTTCGATAATGACTGGGGCCAACGTCCTGACTTTC. This chain connects TRBV28 to TRBJ2-6; D remains unclear. V was pared by 4 bases and J by 2 bases, with 9 bases between. The CDR3 has 15 residues. Germline V gene sequence: CDR1 MDHEN, CDR2 SYDVKM.

V gene TRBV14 combines with J gene TRBJ1-1; D is unclear. This CDR3 contains 14 residues. CDR1 and CDR2 from the germline V gene are SGHDN and FVKESK. V lost 2 bases to trimming and J lost 0 bases, with 7 bases between them. The DNA of the CDR3 is TGTGCCAGCAGCCAATATCTAATGAACACTGAAGCTTTCTTT. Translating gives CASSQYLMNTEAFF. Filled out from reference TRBV14 and TRBJ1-1, the complete variable domain reads EAGVTQFPSHSVIEKGQTVTLRCDPISGHDNLYWYRRVMGKEIKFLLHFVKESKQDESGMPNNRFLAERTGGTYSTLKVQPAELEDSGVYFCASSQYLMNTEAFFGQGTRLTVV.

This clonotype was seen a handful of times. The chain recombines TRBV7-8 with TRBJ2-1, with 14 positions matching TRBD2. The CDR3 is made up of 20 amino acids. The V gene's germline CDR1 is SGHVS and CDR2 FQNEAQ. V trimming: 3 bases; J trimming: 8 bases; junction bases outside the gene matches: 18. For the CDR3, the DNA is TGTGCCAGCAGCTTCCAATCGACCCGACTAGCGGGAGGGCCAATCTATGAGCAGTTCTTC. Translated: CASSFQSTRLAGGPIYEQFF.

This clonotype turned up a few times. The rearrangement joins TRBV10-3 to TRBJ2-3, with D perhaps matching TRBD1 or TRBD2 (5 bases each). The length of the CDR3 is 13 residues. Germline values: CDR1 ENHRY, CDR2 SYGVKD. V gave up 7 bases and J gave up 2 bases, with 10 bases separating them. The CDR3, as DNA: TGTGCCATCACCCGAGGGACCACAGATACGCAGTATTTT. This gives the protein CAITRGTTDTQYF.